This entry features one TCR beta chain sequence. What it binds is not known. The PCR had 60 Vbeta and 13 Jbeta primers. Profiling relied on immunoSEQ multiplex PCR, and the TCRdb table lists in-frame clones only, not all of them. Among around 120,000 clones listed, under 80% were seen once. This record belongs to a study of cytomegalovirus exposure and HLA in healthy donors. Broader study findings: An analysis done earlier found most TCR beta V segments productive about 87% or about 30% of the time.

Germline assignment: CDR1 SEHNR and CDR2 FQNEAQ (reference sequence). V was shortened by 4 bases and J by 2 bases, with 9 bases between the two germline ends. CDR3 size: 14 residues. Material: PBMCs. The rearrangement links TRBV7-9 to TRBJ1-5; D gene uncertain. This TCR derives from a man aged 60 to 69 in good health and CMV-seropositive. The CDR3 is CASSSGSGNQPQHF. The CDR3 DNA reads TGTGCCAGCAGCTCGGGATCGGGCAATCAGCCCCAGCATTTT.